This T cell receptor (beta chain) was sequenced for a study of blood T cell repertoires in COVID-19. Original analysis: Reference gene primer amplification in the assay estimated nucleated cell counts. Repertoires were generated with immunoSEQ multiplex PCR, while TCRdb's copy carries only in-frame clones and drops some. That table supplies the V and J calls and clone size; D and trimming were determined from the DNA. The profile shows about 90,000 clones, about 91% of them singletons. The CDR3 extends over 11 amino acids. Germline V gene data show CDR1 as LNHDA and CDR2 as SQIVND (reference sequence). Trimming cost V 8 bases and J 2 bases, with 6 bases left between them.

Sequences were obtained from peripheral blood. The source is a human donor with active COVID-19. The donor label of this sample is uncertain. The chain carries TRBV19 and TRBJ2-5, with D perhaps TRBD2 (5 bases). The CDR3 sequence is CASRGQETQYF. The CDR3, as DNA: TGTGCCAGTCGAGGGCAAGAGACCCAGTACTTC.